This TCR beta chain was captured in a study of blood T cell repertoires in COVID-19. Study-wide context: The United States, Italy and Spain were the sources of the acute and convalescent COVID-19 samples. T cells, B-cell-depleted T cells, or PBMCs supplied cDNA or gDNA.

Germline V gene sequence: CDR1 MDHEN, CDR2 SYDVKM. V lost 7 bases to trimming and J lost 7 bases; unmatched junction nucleotides: 10. The CDR3 covers 14 residues. Per the original data handling: Reference gene primer amplification gave nucleated cell count estimates. This table comes from immunoSEQ multiplex PCR, and its TCRdb copy is limited to in-frame clones, with some not included. Clone size and V and J calls were adopted from that table, with D and trimming inferred from the DNA. Here the sample spans approximately 26,000 clones, around nine tenths being singletons. The V call is TRBV28, the J call TRBJ1-5; 7 nucleotides match TRBD1. This TCR was sampled from a human donor in a cohort sampled during active COVID-19. The donor label of this sample is uncertain. Specimen: peripheral blood. The CDR3, as DNA: TGTGCCAGCAACCGAAGGGGGCGAAGGCAGCCCCAGCATTTT. This encodes CASNRRGRRQPQHF.